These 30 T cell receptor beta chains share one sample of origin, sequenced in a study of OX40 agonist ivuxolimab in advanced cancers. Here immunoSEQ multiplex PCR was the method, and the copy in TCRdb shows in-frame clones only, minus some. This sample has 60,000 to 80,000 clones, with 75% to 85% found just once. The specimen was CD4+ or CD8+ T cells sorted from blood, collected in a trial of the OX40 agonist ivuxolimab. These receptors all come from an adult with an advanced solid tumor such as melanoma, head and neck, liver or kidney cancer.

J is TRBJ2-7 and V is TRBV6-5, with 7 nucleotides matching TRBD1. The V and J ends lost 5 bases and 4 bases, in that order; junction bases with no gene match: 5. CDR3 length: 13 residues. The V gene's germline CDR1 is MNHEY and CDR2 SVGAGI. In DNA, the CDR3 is TGTGCCAGCAGTCAGAGACAGGGTTACGAGCAGTACTTC. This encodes CASSQRQGYEQYF.

CDR3: CASSFQETQYF. CDR3 bases: TGTGCCAGCAGCTTCCAAGAGACCCAGTACTTC. V is TRBV7-2 and J is TRBJ2-5, with D unresolved. The V gene's germline CDR1 is SGHTA and CDR2 FQGNSA. The CDR3 sequence is 11 residues long. V was trimmed by 3 bases and J by 1 base, leaving 0 bases between them.

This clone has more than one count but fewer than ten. In DNA, the CDR3 is TGTGCCAGCAGTTACTCGACAGGGACAACTTTCTTT. It specifies CASSYSTGTTFF. The V call is TRBV6-5, the J call TRBJ1-1, with 7 bases aligning to TRBD1. Unmatched junction bases numbered 4, after V lost 0 bases and J lost 12 bases. The CDR3 has 12 residues. Per germline, CDR1 MNHEY and CDR2 SVGAGI.

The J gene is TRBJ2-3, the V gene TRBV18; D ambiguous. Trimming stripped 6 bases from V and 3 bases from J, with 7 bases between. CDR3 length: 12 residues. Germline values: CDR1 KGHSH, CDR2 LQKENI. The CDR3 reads CASSSDTDTQYF. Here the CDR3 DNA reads TGTGCCAGCTCGTCGGATACAGATACGCAGTATTTT.

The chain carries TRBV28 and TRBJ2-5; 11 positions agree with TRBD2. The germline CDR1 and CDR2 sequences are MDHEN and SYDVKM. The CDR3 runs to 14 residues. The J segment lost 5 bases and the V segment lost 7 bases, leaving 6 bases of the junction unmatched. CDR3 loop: CASNLAGGGETQYF. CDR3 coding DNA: TGTGCCAGCAATCTAGCGGGAGGAGGCGAGACCCAGTACTTC.

CDR3 sequence reads: CASSQGLAVNTGELFF. DNA for the CDR3: TGCGCCAGCAGCCAGGGACTAGCGGTAAACACCGGGGAGCTGTTTTTT. This chain uses TRBV5-1 with TRBJ2-2; 11 bases map to TRBD2. The CDR3 runs to 16 residues. V lost 4 bases and J lost 2; bases outside the gene matches: 4. Per germline, CDR1 SGHRS and CDR2 YFSETQ.

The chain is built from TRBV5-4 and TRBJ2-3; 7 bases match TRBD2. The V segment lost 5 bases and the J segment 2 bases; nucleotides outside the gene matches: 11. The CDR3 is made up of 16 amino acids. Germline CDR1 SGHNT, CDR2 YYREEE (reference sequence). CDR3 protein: CASSFPGAGDTDTQYF. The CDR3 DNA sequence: TGTGCCAGCAGTTTCCCTGGGGCGGGGGACACAGATACGCAGTATTTT.

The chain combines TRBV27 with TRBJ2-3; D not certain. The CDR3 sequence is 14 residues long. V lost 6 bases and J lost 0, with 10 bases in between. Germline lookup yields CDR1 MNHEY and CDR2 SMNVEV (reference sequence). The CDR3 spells CASRSLASTDTQYF. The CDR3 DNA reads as TGTGCCAGCAGGTCACTGGCTAGCACAGATACGCAGTATTTT.

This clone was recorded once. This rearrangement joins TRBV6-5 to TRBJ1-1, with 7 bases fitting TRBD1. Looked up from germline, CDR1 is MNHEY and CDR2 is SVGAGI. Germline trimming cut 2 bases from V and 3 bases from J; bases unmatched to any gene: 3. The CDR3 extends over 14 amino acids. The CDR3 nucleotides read TGTGCCAGCAGTTACCCAGGGGGATACACTGAAGCTTTCTTT. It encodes CASSYPGGYTEAFF.

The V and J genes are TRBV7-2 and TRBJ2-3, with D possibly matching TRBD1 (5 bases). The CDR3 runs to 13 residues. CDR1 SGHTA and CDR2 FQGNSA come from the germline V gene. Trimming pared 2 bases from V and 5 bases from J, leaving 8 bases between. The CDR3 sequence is CASSLIRVDTQYF. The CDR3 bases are TGTGCCAGCAGCTTAATCAGGGTAGATACGCAGTATTTT.

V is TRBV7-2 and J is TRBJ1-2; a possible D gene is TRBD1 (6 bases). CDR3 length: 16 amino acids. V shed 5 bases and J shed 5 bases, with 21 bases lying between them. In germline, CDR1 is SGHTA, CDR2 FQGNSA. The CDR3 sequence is CASSPQGRGGVYGYTF. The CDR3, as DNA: TGTGCCAGCAGCCCCCAGGGGCGGGGGGGCGTTTATGGCTACACCTTC.

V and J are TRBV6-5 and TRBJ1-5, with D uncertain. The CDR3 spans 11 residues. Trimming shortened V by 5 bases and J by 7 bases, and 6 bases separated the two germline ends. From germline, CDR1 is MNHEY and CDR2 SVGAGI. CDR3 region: CASSGGQPQHF. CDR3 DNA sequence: TGTGCCAGCAGTGGAGGCCAGCCCCAGCATTTT.

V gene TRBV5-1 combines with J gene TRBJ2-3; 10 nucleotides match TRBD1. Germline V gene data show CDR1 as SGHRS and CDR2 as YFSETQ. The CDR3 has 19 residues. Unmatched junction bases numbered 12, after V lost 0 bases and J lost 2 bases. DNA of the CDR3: TGCGCCAGCAGCTTGGCGGCCGTCGGGACAGGGGTTATCACAGATACGCAGTATTTT. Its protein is CASSLAAVGTGVITDTQYF.

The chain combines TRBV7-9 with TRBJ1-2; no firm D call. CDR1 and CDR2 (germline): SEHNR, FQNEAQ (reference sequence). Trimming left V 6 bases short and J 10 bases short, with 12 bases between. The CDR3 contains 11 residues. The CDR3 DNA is TGTGCCAGCAGGGCAGGAGTCTCCTACACCTTC. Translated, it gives CASRAGVSYTF.

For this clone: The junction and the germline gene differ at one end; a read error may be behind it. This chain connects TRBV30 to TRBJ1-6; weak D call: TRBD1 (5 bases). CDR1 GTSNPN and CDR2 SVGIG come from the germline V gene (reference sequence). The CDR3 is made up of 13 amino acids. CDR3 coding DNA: TGTGCCTGGAGTGGGGGGGTGGATTCATCCCTCCACTTT. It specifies CAWSGGVDSSLHF.

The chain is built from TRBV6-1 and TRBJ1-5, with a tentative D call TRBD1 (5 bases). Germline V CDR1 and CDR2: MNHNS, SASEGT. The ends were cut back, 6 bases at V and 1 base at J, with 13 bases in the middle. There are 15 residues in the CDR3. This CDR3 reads CASSGGQGSNQPQHF. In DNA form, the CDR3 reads TGTGCCAGCAGCGGGGGTCAGGGAAGCAATCAGCCCCAGCATTTT.

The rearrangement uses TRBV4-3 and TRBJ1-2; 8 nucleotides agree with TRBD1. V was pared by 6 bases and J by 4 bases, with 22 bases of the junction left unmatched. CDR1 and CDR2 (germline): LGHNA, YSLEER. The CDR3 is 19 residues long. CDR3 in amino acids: CASSPLVGRGRKFGYGYTF. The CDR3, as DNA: TGCGCCAGCAGTCCCTTAGTTGGCAGGGGGCGTAAGTTCGGCTATGGCTACACCTTC.

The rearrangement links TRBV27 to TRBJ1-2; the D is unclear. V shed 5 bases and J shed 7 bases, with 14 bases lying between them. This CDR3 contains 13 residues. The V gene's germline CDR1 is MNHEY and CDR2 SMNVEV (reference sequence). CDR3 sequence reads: CASSDSVLAGYTF. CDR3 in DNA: TGTGCCAGCAGTGACTCGGTATTGGCTGGCTACACCTTC.

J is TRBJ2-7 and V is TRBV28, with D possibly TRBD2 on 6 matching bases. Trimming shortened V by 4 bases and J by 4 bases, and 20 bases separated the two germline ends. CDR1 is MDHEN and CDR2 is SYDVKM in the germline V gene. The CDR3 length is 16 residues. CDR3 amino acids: CASSSYSGTANYEQYF. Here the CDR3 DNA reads TGTGCCAGCAGTTCCTATTCCGGGACTGCCAATTACGAGCAGTACTTC. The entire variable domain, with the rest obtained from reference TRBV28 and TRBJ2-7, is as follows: DVKVTQSSRYLVKRTGEKVFLECVQDMDHENMFWYRQDPGLGLRLIYFSYDVKMKEKGDIPEGYSVSREKKERFSLILESASTNQTSMYLCASSSYSGTANYEQYFGPGTRLTVT.

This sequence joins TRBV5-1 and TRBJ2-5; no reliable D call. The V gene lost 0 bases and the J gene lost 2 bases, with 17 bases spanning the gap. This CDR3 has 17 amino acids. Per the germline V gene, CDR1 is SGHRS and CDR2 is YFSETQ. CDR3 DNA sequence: TGCGCCAGCAGCTTGGTAAGGGCTCGTTCGATGCAAGAGACCCAGTACTTC. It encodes CASSLVRARSMQETQYF.

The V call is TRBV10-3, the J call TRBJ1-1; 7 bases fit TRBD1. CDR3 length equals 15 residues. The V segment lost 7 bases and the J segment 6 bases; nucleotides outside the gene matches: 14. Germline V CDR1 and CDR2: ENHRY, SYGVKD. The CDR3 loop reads CAITSTGGGVAEAFF. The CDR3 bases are TGTGCCATCACCTCCACTGGAGGGGGCGTCGCTGAAGCTTTCTTT.

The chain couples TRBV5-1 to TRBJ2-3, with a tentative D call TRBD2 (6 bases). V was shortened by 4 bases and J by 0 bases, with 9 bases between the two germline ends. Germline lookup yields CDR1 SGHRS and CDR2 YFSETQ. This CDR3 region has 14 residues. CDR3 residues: CASSVAGSTDTQYF. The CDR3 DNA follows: TGCGCCAGCAGCGTTGCGGGGAGCACAGATACGCAGTATTTT.

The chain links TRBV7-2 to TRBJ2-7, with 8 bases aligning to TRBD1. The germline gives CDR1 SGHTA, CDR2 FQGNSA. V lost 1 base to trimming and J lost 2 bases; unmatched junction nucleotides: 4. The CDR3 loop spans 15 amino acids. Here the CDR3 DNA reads TGTGCCAGCAGCTTAGTACCGGACAGGGCCTACGAGCAGTACTTC. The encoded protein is CASSLVPDRAYEQYF.

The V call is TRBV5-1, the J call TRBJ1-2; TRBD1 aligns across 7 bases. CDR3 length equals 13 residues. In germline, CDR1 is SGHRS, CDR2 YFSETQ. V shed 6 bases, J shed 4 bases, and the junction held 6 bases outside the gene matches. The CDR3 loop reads CASTLQGSYGYTF. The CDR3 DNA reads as TGCGCCAGCACCTTACAGGGGTCCTATGGCTACACCTTC.

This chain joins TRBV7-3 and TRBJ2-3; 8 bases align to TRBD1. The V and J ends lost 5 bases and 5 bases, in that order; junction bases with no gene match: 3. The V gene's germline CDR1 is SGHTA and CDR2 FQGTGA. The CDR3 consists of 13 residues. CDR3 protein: CASSQGAVDTQYF. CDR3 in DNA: TGTGCCAGCAGCCAGGGGGCGGTAGATACGCAGTATTTT.

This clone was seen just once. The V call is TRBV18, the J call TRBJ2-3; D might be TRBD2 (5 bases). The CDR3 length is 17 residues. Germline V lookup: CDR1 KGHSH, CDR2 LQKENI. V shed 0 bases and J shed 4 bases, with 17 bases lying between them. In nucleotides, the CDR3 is TGTGCCAGCTCACCACCACGAGGGAGAGAAGGTTCAGATACGCAGTATTTT. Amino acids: CASSPPRGREGSDTQYF.

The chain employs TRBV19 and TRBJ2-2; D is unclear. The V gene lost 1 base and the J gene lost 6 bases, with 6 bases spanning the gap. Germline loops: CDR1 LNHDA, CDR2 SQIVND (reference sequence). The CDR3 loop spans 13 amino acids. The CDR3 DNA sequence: TGTGCCAGTAGTATAGTCGGATCCGGGGAGCTGTTTTTT. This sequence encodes CASSIVGSGELFF.

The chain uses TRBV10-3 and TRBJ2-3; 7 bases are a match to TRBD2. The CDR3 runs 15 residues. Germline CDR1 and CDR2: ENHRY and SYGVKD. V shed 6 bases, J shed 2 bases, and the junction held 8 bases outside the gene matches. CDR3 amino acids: CAISRSGDATDTQYF. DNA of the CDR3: TGTGCCATCAGCCGGAGCGGGGACGCCACAGATACGCAGTATTTT.

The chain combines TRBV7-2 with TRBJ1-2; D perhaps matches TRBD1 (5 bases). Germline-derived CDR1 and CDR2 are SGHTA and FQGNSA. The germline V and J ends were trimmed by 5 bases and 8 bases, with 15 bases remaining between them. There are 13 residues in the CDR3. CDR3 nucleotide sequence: TGTGCCAGCAGCGAAAGGACAAATCGGGGCTACACCTTC. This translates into CASSERTNRGYTF.

This chain's CDR3 is CASGQTSGPRDEQFF. The DNA for the CDR3 is TGTGCTAGTGGCCAAACTAGCGGTCCCAGGGATGAGCAGTTCTTC. The V gene is TRBV12-5, the J gene TRBJ2-1, with TRBD2 matching over 8 bases. CDR3 length: 15 amino acids. Germline CDR1 and CDR2: LGHNT and FRNRAP. Trimming at V came to 6 bases and at J to 8 bases, leaving 12 bases not matched to a gene. Supplemented by reference TRBV12-5 and TRBJ2-1, the full variable domain reads DARVTQTPRHKVTEMGQEVTMRCQPILGHNTVFWYRQTMMQGLELLAYFRNRAPLDDSGMPKDRFSAEMPDATLATLKIQPSEPRDSAVYFCASGQTSGPRDEQFFGPGTRLTVL.